This TCR beta chain is drawn from a study of vaccination effects on CD4 cells after COVID-19 (dated by TCRdb to 2021 to 2024). The study in broad terms: Post-vaccine samples across the study were collected a median of 72 days after the second dose, with a range of 14 to 241. The full study included 9 to 10 COVID-19 convalescent patients and a handful of SARS-CoV-2-naive healthy vaccine recipients. SARS-CoV-2 spike-specific CD4+ TCR repertoires were compared before and after mRNA vaccination in COVID-19 convalescent patients and in infection-naive vaccine recipients. In the study, cultures from other donors were sequenced using the Oncomine TCR Beta short-read assay on an Illumina iSeq 100.

The library was generated by the immunoSEQ multiplex PCR assay. TCR beta CDR3 sequencing was performed on DNA from the cultured, isolated CD4+ T cells. In the original analysis: Non-productive TCR sequences were discarded, and reads were trimmed to the CDR3 region, with only CDR3s of 7 or more amino acids retained. Antigen-specific clonotypes were identified using the MANAFEST web app by comparison of expansion in peptide wells against reference cultures. To count as positive, a clone had to show expansion at FDR<0.05 compared with the reference and with all other wells, an odds ratio above 5, and a frequency above 0.1% in two replicate wells. Clonotypes significantly expanded in SARS-CoV-2 spike wells and in at least one common cold coronavirus spike condition were defined as cross-reactive. CDR3 similarity was assessed by Levenshtein distance with the stringdist R package, and unrooted trees were built with ape in R 3.6.1. The table comes from immuneACCESS by way of TCRdb, which keeps in-frame sequences with V and J called. Part of the clones is missing from these tables; in studies checked, under half for an unresolved V gene and the rest for unknown reasons. The V and J calls and clone size come from that table; D and trimming were worked out from the DNA. The sample includes tens of thousands of clones, with about four fifths observed a single time. Together, the top ten hold more than 12% of the sample.

To identify antigen-specific CD4+ T cell clonotypes by their expansion, the ViraFEST assay first stimulated PBMC with viral peptide pools and then applied TCR sequencing. After approximately 11 days of culture, CD4+ T cells were isolated with the EasySep CD4+ T cell isolation kit. Each participant got two doses of an mRNA SARS-CoV-2 vaccine, either BNT162b2 or mRNA-1273. Healthy vaccine recipients had no prior SARS-CoV-2 infection, confirmed by negative nucleocapsid antibodies before and after vaccination. Each well held around 1.9 million PBMC cultured in IMDM containing roughly 5% human AB serum, roughly 9.6 IU/ml IL-2 and gentamicin, along with 8 to 10 ug/ml peptides. On days 3 and 7, half of the culture medium was replaced with fresh IL-2-containing medium. Unless noted otherwise, every peptide stimulation condition was cultured in triplicate wells. Using Ficoll-Paque Plus gradient centrifugation, PBMC were separated from whole blood and then either used fresh or cryopreserved at -140C. The overlapping peptide pools covered the spike proteins of SARS-CoV-2 as well as those of the common cold coronaviruses HCoV-NL63, HCoV-OC43 and HCoV-229E. The QIAamp micro DNA kit was used to extract genomic DNA from the cultured CD4+ T cells.

In regard to this clone: It lacks a known antigen. Within one base of it there is no much larger clone, and no base qualities were kept.

From cysteine to phenylalanine, the CDR3 is 17 amino acids long. The DNA shown is the 51-base CDR3, in frame from base 1. Based on the germline V gene, the CDR1 and CDR2 sequences are SGHDT and YYEEEE. V lost 3 bases and J lost 3 bases, and the count of bases not matched to a germline gene is 10. Study-wide findings and limitations: In healthy vaccine recipients, vaccine-induced clones were almost all SARS-CoV-2 mono-reactive, with only 1 of 255 being cross-reactive with common cold coronaviruses. The study was limited by a small number of convalescent patients and lacked early post-infection timepoints. Both infection-induced and vaccine-induced clones contracted markedly at late post-vaccination timepoints, which is consistent with waning T cell responses.

The sequence joins TRBV5-6 to TRBJ1-5; TRBD1 lines up with 9 middle nucleotides. This receptor was taken from a human donor who received a COVID-19 vaccine. The input for sequencing was CD4+ T cells from PBMCs cultured with HCoV-OC43 spike peptides, taken after COVID-19 vaccination. The intended sense of this specimen's cell subset or site label: HCoV-OC43 spike overlapping peptide pool stimulation. The DNA sequence follows: TGTGCCAGCAGCTCTACGACAGGGGGGAGGATCAATCAGCCCCAGCATTTT. Its translation reads: CASSSTTGGRINQPQHF.